The present TCR beta chain was sequenced within a study of response to subunit inactivated influenza vaccine. The CDR3 spans 11 residues. V lost 1 base, J lost 5 bases, and 4 bases lay in between. Germline loops: CDR1 DFQATT, CDR2 SNEGSKA (reference sequence). This clonotype was seen a handful of times. Its antigen remains unknown. The study, taken as a whole, reports: The authors suggested that every seasonal influenza vaccination recruits few new T cells.

A single record per CDR3 protein comes from TCRdb applying MiXCR to the RT-PCR reads. Among a few hundred thousand distinct CDR3 sequences listed, around 22% were seen once. The starting material was PBMCs from blood, obtained approximately 22 months after vaccination. The receptor was isolated from a man aged 50-75 years who received an inactivated influenza vaccine. V gene TRBV20-1 combines with J gene TRBJ2-3; D not resolved. In nucleotides, the CDR3 is TGCAGTGCTAGAGCCCGAGATACGCAGTATTTT. Amino acid sequence: CSARARDTQYF.